A selection of T cell receptor beta chains follows, all from one sample in a study of T-cell memory formation after mild COVID-19. TCRdb independently ran MiXCR on the 5' RACE reads; one entry per CDR3 protein. The repertoire holds about 290,000 distinct CDR3 sequences, with about 15% as singletons. Sequenced material: PBMCs or a T cell subset sorted from them (not recorded which). These receptors came from a man aged 18 to 30 who had mild COVID-19 (a few samples of this study predate the infection). Cell type and time point are not known. Both conserved end residues are part of each CDR3. Fields, in order: J gene, V gene, CDR3 length, clone size, D gene, CDR3 DNA, CDR3 protein. The D gene is left open where the match is weak. Clone sizes are given selectively: once, few, many, or a class where the clone is expanded.

>TRBJ2-3|TRBV7-3|14|few|NA
TGTGCCAGCAGCCCCAGTTTACGGCCAGATACGCAGTATTTT
CASSPSLRPDTQYF
>TRBJ2-7|TRBV19|14|few|NA
TGTGCCAGTAGTATAGTCGGAGCCTCCTACGAGCAGTACTTC
CASSIVGASYEQYF
>TRBJ2-1|TRBV5-1|17|NA|TRBD2
TGCGCCAGCAGCTTGGCCCCGGGACTAGCGGGGTACAATGAGCAGTTCTTC
CASSLAPGLAGYNEQFF
>TRBJ2-5|TRBV12-3/TRBV12-4|12|many|NA
TGTGCCAGCAGTCTCCCGCCAGAGACCCAGTACTTC
CASSLPPETQYF
>TRBJ1-2|TRBV6-1|14|NA|TRBD1
TGTGCCAGCAGTGCACAGGGGGCGCTTCATGGCTACACCTTC
CASSAQGALHGYTF
>TRBJ2-2|TRBV7-6|17|few|NA
TGTGCCAGCAGCTTACCCGGTGGCCGGGGGTACACCGGGGAGCTGTTTTTT
CASSLPGGRGYTGELFF
>TRBJ2-4|TRBV7-2|13|NA|NA
TGTGCCAGCAGCTTAGGACTCCAAAACATTCAGTACTTC
CASSLGLQNIQYF
>TRBJ2-3|TRBV7-2|15|few|TRBD2
TGTGCCAGCAGCTTAGAGGGACTAGCGGGGGATACGCAGTATTTT
CASSLEGLAGDTQYF
>TRBJ1-5|TRBV4-1|13|few|NA
TGCGCCAGCAGCCAGGCCTCCAATCAGCCCCAGCATTTT
CASSQASNQPQHF
>TRBJ2-3|TRBV12-5|15|NA|NA
TGTGCTAGTGGTAGGGACACGGGGATCACAGATACGCAGTATTTT
CASGRDTGITDTQYF
>TRBJ1-6|TRBV20-1|15|NA|TRBD1
TGCAGTGCTAGAGGGGCAGGGGGTTACGATTCACCCCTCCACTTT
CSARGAGGYDSPLHF
>TRBJ2-3|TRBV4-2|15|few|NA
TGTGCCAGCAGTCAGGTGGGGGCTAGCACAGATACGCAGTATTTT
CASSQVGASTDTQYF
>TRBJ2-2|TRBV29-1|11|few|NA
TGCAGCGGAGCCCGAGGGGGGGAGCTGTTTTTT
CSGARGGELFF
>TRBJ2-1|TRBV6-6|16|NA|TRBD1
TGTGCCAGCAGTTATATAACCAGGGGGCTGGACAATGAGCAGTTCTTC
CASSYITRGLDNEQFF
>TRBJ2-7|TRBV5-1|14|few|NA
TGCGCCAGCAGCCCCGGGACAAATCTTTACGAGCAGTACTTC
CASSPGTNLYEQYF
>TRBJ2-3|TRBV9|15|many|NA
TGTGCCAGCAGATCACCCCCTGGTAGCACAGATACGCAGTATTTT
CASRSPPGSTDTQYF
>TRBJ2-7|TRBV29-1|13|NA|NA
TGCAGCGTTGAGCTGGGGATCCCCCACGAGCAGTACTTC
CSVELGIPHEQYF
>TRBJ2-3|TRBV7-9|13|many|NA
TGTGCCAGCAGAGGGGGTAGCACAGATACGCAGTATTTT
CASRGGSTDTQYF
>TRBJ1-5|TRBV4-1|15|NA|NA
TGCGCCAGCAGCCGTCAGGATTATAGCAATCAGCCCCAGCATTTT
CASSRQDYSNQPQHF
>TRBJ1-1|TRBV12-3/TRBV12-4|15|few|NA
TGTGCCAGCAGTTTAGCTTGGCAGGGGAACACTGAAGCTTTCTTT
CASSLAWQGNTEAFF
>TRBJ1-1|TRBV6-5|13|NA|NA
TGTGCCAGCAGTTCGGGACGGTACTTAGAAGCTTTCTTT
CASSSGRYLEAFF
>TRBJ1-1|TRBV6-2/TRBV6-3|14|NA|TRBD1
TGTGCCAGCAGTGAAGACAGGGGGGGAACTGAAGCTTTCTTT
CASSEDRGGTEAFF
>TRBJ1-2|TRBV3-1|15|many|TRBD1
TGTGCCAGCAGCCGAAGAGGGACAGGCGCTTATGGCTACACCTTC
CASSRRGTGAYGYTF
>TRBJ2-3|TRBV24-1|13|NA|NA
TGTGCCACCAGTGATCCGCCGCGGGATACGCAGTATTTT
CATSDPPRDTQYF
>TRBJ2-7|TRBV7-9|15|many|NA
TGTGCCAGCAGCTTATCCACTTCTCAGTCCTACGAGCAGTACTTC
CASSLSTSQSYEQYF
>TRBJ1-6|TRBV10-3|15|NA|NA
TGTGCCATCAGATCAGACAGCGGGTATAATTCACCCCTCCACTTT
CAIRSDSGYNSPLHF
>TRBJ1-2|TRBV20-1|12|few|NA
TGCAGTGCTAGTCGGGGCCTCTATGGCTACACCTTC
CSASRGLYGYTF
>TRBJ1-2|TRBV6-5|15|NA|NA
TGTGCCAGCAGTTACTCGGGAGACAGGATGGGAAGCTACACCTTC
CASSYSGDRMGSYTF
>TRBJ1-4|TRBV11-2|15|NA|TRBD1
TGTGCCAGCAGCGATCCGGGACAGGGTTATGAAAAACTGTTTTTT
CASSDPGQGYEKLFF
>TRBJ2-3|TRBV6-1|12|many|NA
TGTGCCAGCAGTGTGGTCGCAGATACGCAGTATTTT
CASSVVADTQYF
>TRBJ1-2|TRBV4-1|17|NA|NA
TGCGCCAGCAGCCAAGCGGGCCGCGGGCAGACTAACTATGGCTACACCTTC
CASSQAGRGQTNYGYTF
>TRBJ1-2|TRBV12-3/TRBV12-4|15|NA|NA
TGTGCCAGCAGTGACCCCTTCGGGGGGAACTATGGCTACACCTTC
CASSDPFGGNYGYTF
>TRBJ2-7|TRBV27|16|few|TRBD1
TGTGCCAGCAGTTTATATCCCCGGACAGGCATCTACGAGCAGTACTTC
CASSLYPRTGIYEQYF
>TRBJ2-1|TRBV5-6|14|NA|NA
TGTGCCAGCAGCTTGGGGCTAGCTTGGAATGAGCAGTTCTTC
CASSLGLAWNEQFF
>TRBJ2-4|TRBV5-6|14|NA|NA
TGTGCCAGCAGCTTTTCATCAGAAAAAAACATTCAGTACTTC
CASSFSSEKNIQYF
>TRBJ2-5|TRBV2|16|NA|NA
TGTGCCAGCAGTAAAGTCGGAGGGGGGGCCGGGGAGACCCAGTACTTC
CASSKVGGGAGETQYF
>TRBJ2-5|TRBV12-3/TRBV12-4|14|few|NA
TGTGCCAGCAGTTTAGAGGGGTTTCAAGAGACCCAGTACTTC
CASSLEGFQETQYF
>TRBJ2-1|TRBV29-1|11|NA|NA
TGCAGCGCACAGTCCGGCGATGAGCAGTTCTTC
CSAQSGDEQFF
>TRBJ1-3|TRBV3-1|17|NA|NA
TGTGCCAGCAGCCAATCGGCAGGTGGGAATTCTGGAAACACCATATATTTT
CASSQSAGGNSGNTIYF
>TRBJ2-1|TRBV6-5|15|few|NA
TGTGCCAGCAGTTACTCGCCTAGCGCCTACAATGAGCAGTTCTTC
CASSYSPSAYNEQFF
>TRBJ2-2|TRBV20-1|12|NA|NA
TGCAGTGCTCCCGATGACACCGGGGAGCTGTTTTTT
CSAPDDTGELFF